This is a list of T cell receptor beta chains from one sample in a study of Ad26.COV2.S vaccination and SARS-CoV-2 variants. Produced via immunoSEQ multiplex PCR; TCRdb's table is partial and in-frame only. The sample holds fewer than 500,000 clones; about 92% are singletons and the top ten take approximately 4.5%. The starting material was peripheral blood, obtained in a trial of Ad26.COV2.S vaccine versus placebo. These receptors were taken from a person aged 18-60 years who received the Ad26.COV2.S COVID-19 vaccine or a placebo. Each CDR3 is given with its conserved first and last residue. Each record gives: J gene, clone size, D gene, V gene, CDR3 length, CDR3 DNA, CDR3 protein. The D gene is left open where the match is weak. Clone size is stated in some rows and not others, as once, few, many or a class when expanded.

j_call: TRBJ1-5; clone_size: .; d_call: TRBD1; v_call: TRBV10-3; cdr3_length: 15; cdr3_nt: TGTGCCATCAGGTCCGGGACAGGTAACAATCAGCCCCAGCATTTT; cdr3_aa: CAIRSGTGNNQPQHF
j_call: TRBJ2-2; clone_size: .; d_call: .; v_call: TRBV6-2/TRBV6-3; cdr3_length: 17; cdr3_nt: TGTGCCAGCAGTTACACCAGGGGGGTATCGAACACCGGGGAGCTGTTTTTT; cdr3_aa: CASSYTRGVSNTGELFF
j_call: TRBJ2-3; clone_size: .; d_call: .; v_call: TRBV6-1; cdr3_length: 12; cdr3_nt: TGTGCCAGCAGTGAAAAAAGAGATACGCAGTATTTT; cdr3_aa: CASSEKRDTQYF
j_call: TRBJ2-3; clone_size: .; d_call: .; v_call: TRBV7-3; cdr3_length: 14; cdr3_nt: TGTGCCAGCAGCTCAAGGGGTTTCCCAGATACGCAGTATTTT; cdr3_aa: CASSSRGFPDTQYF
j_call: TRBJ2-7; clone_size: .; d_call: TRBD2; v_call: TRBV6-1; cdr3_length: 14; cdr3_nt: TGTGCCAGCAGTGAAATTGTAGCGGGCTACGAGCAGTACTTC; cdr3_aa: CASSEIVAGYEQYF
j_call: TRBJ2-5; clone_size: .; d_call: .; v_call: TRBV10-3; cdr3_length: 14; cdr3_nt: TGTGCCATCAGTGAGCGGGTGCGGGAAGAGACCCAGTACTTC; cdr3_aa: CAISERVREETQYF
j_call: TRBJ2-1; clone_size: .; d_call: TRBD2; v_call: TRBV7-3; cdr3_length: 16; cdr3_nt: TGTGCCAGCAGCTTAAGACTAGCGGAGGTGGGCGATGAGCAGTTCTTC; cdr3_aa: CASSLRLAEVGDEQFF
j_call: TRBJ2-1; clone_size: .; d_call: .; v_call: TRBV9; cdr3_length: 16; cdr3_nt: TGTGCCAGCAGCTCACGAGACCCTAGCGCGACTAATGAGCAGTTCTTC; cdr3_aa: CASSSRDPSATNEQFF
j_call: TRBJ2-5; clone_size: .; d_call: .; v_call: TRBV7-2; cdr3_length: 16; cdr3_nt: TGTGCCAGCAGCTCAGGCTCAGCGGCGGCGGGCAAGACCCAGTACTTC; cdr3_aa: CASSSGSAAAGKTQYF
j_call: TRBJ2-7; clone_size: .; d_call: .; v_call: TRBV3-1/TRBV3-2; cdr3_length: 13; cdr3_nt: TGTGCCAGCAGCCAACCAGGGAACCACGAGCAGTACTTC; cdr3_aa: CASSQPGNHEQYF
j_call: TRBJ1-5; clone_size: .; d_call: TRBD1; v_call: TRBV4-2; cdr3_length: 16; cdr3_nt: TGTGCCAGCAGCCTTGACAGGGGATTAAGGAATCAGCCCCAGCATTTT; cdr3_aa: CASSLDRGLRNQPQHF
j_call: TRBJ2-7; clone_size: .; d_call: .; v_call: TRBV15; cdr3_length: 12; cdr3_nt: TGTGCCACCAGCGGCCCAGGGTTCGAGCAGTACTTC; cdr3_aa: CATSGPGFEQYF
j_call: TRBJ2-1; clone_size: once; d_call: .; v_call: TRBV6-2/TRBV6-3; cdr3_length: 18; cdr3_nt: TGTGCCAGCAGTTACGGGTGGAGTTCGGGAAGCTCCTACAATGAGCAGTTCTTC; cdr3_aa: CASSYGWSSGSSYNEQFF
j_call: TRBJ2-7; clone_size: .; d_call: .; v_call: TRBV30; cdr3_length: 14; cdr3_nt: TGTGCCTGGAGTGAGACGGGGCTCTCCTACGAGCAGTACTTC; cdr3_aa: CAWSETGLSYEQYF
j_call: TRBJ2-1; clone_size: .; d_call: TRBD2; v_call: TRBV9; cdr3_length: 16; cdr3_nt: TGTGCCAGCAGCACCAGCGGACTAGCGGAATACAATGAGCAGTTCTTC; cdr3_aa: CASSTSGLAEYNEQFF
j_call: TRBJ2-1; clone_size: few; d_call: .; v_call: TRBV11-1; cdr3_length: 15; cdr3_nt: TGTGCCATCCAACATCAACGGGGCTCCTACAATGAGCAGTTCTTC; cdr3_aa: CAIQHQRGSYNEQFF
j_call: TRBJ2-1; clone_size: .; d_call: .; v_call: TRBV11-1; cdr3_length: 13; cdr3_nt: TGTGCCAGCAGCCCCCAACCTCTGTGGAAGCAGTTCTTC; cdr3_aa: CASSPQPLWKQFF
j_call: TRBJ2-3; clone_size: .; d_call: .; v_call: TRBV3-1/TRBV3-2; cdr3_length: 14; cdr3_nt: TGTGCCAGCAGCCAAGGGCGATCCTCAGATACGCAGTATTTT; cdr3_aa: CASSQGRSSDTQYF
j_call: TRBJ2-1; clone_size: .; d_call: .; v_call: TRBV7-2; cdr3_length: 15; cdr3_nt: TGTGCCAGCAGCCTTGAGGGGGGAGGGTACAATGAGCAGTTCTTC; cdr3_aa: CASSLEGGGYNEQFF
j_call: TRBJ2-1; clone_size: .; d_call: .; v_call: TRBV2; cdr3_length: 14; cdr3_nt: TGTGCCAGCAAGGTAGCTCCTATGGAGAATGAGCAGTTCTTC; cdr3_aa: CASKVAPMENEQFF
j_call: TRBJ1-1; clone_size: .; d_call: TRBD1; v_call: TRBV11-2; cdr3_length: 19; cdr3_nt: TGTGCCAGCAGCTCACGACCGGGACAGGGGCCGCCTCCGAACACTGAAGCTTTCTTT; cdr3_aa: CASSSRPGQGPPPNTEAFF
j_call: TRBJ2-2; clone_size: .; d_call: .; v_call: TRBV7-3; cdr3_length: 14; cdr3_nt: TGTGCCAGCAGCCGGACGAGGAACACCGGGGAGCTGTTTTTT; cdr3_aa: CASSRTRNTGELFF
j_call: TRBJ2-3; clone_size: .; d_call: .; v_call: TRBV5-1; cdr3_length: 15; cdr3_nt: TGCGCCAGCAGCTTGCTGGGACACCGCACAGATACGCAGTATTTT; cdr3_aa: CASSLLGHRTDTQYF
j_call: TRBJ2-7; clone_size: .; d_call: TRBD1; v_call: TRBV27; cdr3_length: 15; cdr3_nt: TGTGCCAGCAGTTTTACCGGGACAGGGGGCTACGAGCAGTACTTC; cdr3_aa: CASSFTGTGGYEQYF
j_call: TRBJ2-2; clone_size: .; d_call: .; v_call: TRBV3-1/TRBV3-2; cdr3_length: 13; cdr3_nt: TGTGCCAGCAGCCAGGACAGAACCGGGGAGCTGTTTTTT; cdr3_aa: CASSQDRTGELFF
j_call: TRBJ1-3; clone_size: .; d_call: .; v_call: TRBV25-1; cdr3_length: 16; cdr3_nt: TGTGCCAGCAGTGAATGGGGCCCTCGCTCTGGAAACACCATATATTTT; cdr3_aa: CASSEWGPRSGNTIYF
j_call: TRBJ2-5; clone_size: .; d_call: .; v_call: TRBV11-3; cdr3_length: 18; cdr3_nt: TGTGCCAGCAGCTTAGCCAGCCAGAGAGCGGAGTTCCAAGAGACCCAGTACTTC; cdr3_aa: CASSLASQRAEFQETQYF
j_call: TRBJ2-3; clone_size: .; d_call: .; v_call: TRBV24-1; cdr3_length: 16; cdr3_nt: TGTGCCACCAGTGACGCCTTGGGGCTGCGGACAGATACGCAGTATTTT; cdr3_aa: CATSDALGLRTDTQYF
j_call: TRBJ2-7; clone_size: .; d_call: .; v_call: TRBV3-1/TRBV3-2; cdr3_length: 12; cdr3_nt: TGTGCCAGCAGCCCACTAACCTACGAGCAGTACTTC; cdr3_aa: CASSPLTYEQYF
j_call: TRBJ2-1; clone_size: .; d_call: TRBD2; v_call: TRBV5-6; cdr3_length: 13; cdr3_nt: TGTGCCAGCAGCCTAGGACTAGTCGGTGAGCAGTTCTTC; cdr3_aa: CASSLGLVGEQFF
j_call: TRBJ2-7; clone_size: .; d_call: TRBD1; v_call: TRBV15; cdr3_length: 14; cdr3_nt: TGTGCCACCAATCCGGACAGGGGAAAGTACGAGCAGTACTTC; cdr3_aa: CATNPDRGKYEQYF
j_call: TRBJ2-5; clone_size: .; d_call: .; v_call: TRBV5-1; cdr3_length: 15; cdr3_nt: TGCGCCAGCAGCTTGGCGTCAGGTCGTTTGAAGACCCAGTACTTC; cdr3_aa: CASSLASGRLKTQYF
j_call: TRBJ1-4; clone_size: .; d_call: .; v_call: TRBV28; cdr3_length: 12; cdr3_nt: TGTGCCAGCAGATCTACAGGGGAAAAACTGTTTTTT; cdr3_aa: CASRSTGEKLFF
j_call: TRBJ1-6; clone_size: .; d_call: .; v_call: TRBV3-1/TRBV3-2; cdr3_length: 14; cdr3_nt: TGTGCCAGCAGCCAAGACAGTGGCGATTCACCCCTCCACTTT; cdr3_aa: CASSQDSGDSPLHF
j_call: TRBJ2-1; clone_size: .; d_call: .; v_call: TRBV10-3; cdr3_length: 14; cdr3_nt: TGTGCCATCAGTGACAGCCGGGGAGCCAATGAGCAGTTCTTC; cdr3_aa: CAISDSRGANEQFF